This T cell receptor (beta chain) was obtained from a study of T-cell memory formation after mild COVID-19. Study details: Largely, the TCR clusters proved donor specific.

Worth noting for this clonotype: Its antigen is currently unknown.

TCRdb itself ran the 5' RACE reads through MiXCR, one entry per CDR3 protein. Of 50,000 or so distinct CDR3 sequences listed, approximately 9% are singletons. Study-level findings and limits: SARS-CoV-2 specificity was not confirmed for second-wave clones peaking on day 37. Mainly CM and EM harbored the contracting CD4+ clones; mainly EMRA harbored the CD8+ ones.

The CDR3 has 15 amino acids. Unmatched junction bases numbered 9, after V lost 0 bases and J lost 7 bases. Germline assignment: CDR1 DFQATT and CDR2 SNEGSKA (reference sequence). The specimen was PBMCs or a T cell subset sorted from them (not recorded which). This sequence originates from an adult woman who had mild COVID-19 (a few samples of this study predate the infection). Cell type and time point are not known. The chain joins TRBV20-1 to TRBJ2-5, with 9 bases fitting TRBD2. The CDR3 DNA reads as TGCAGTGCTAGAGACCCGACTAGCGGTTCTGGGACCCAGTACTTC. As protein: CSARDPTSGSGTQYF.